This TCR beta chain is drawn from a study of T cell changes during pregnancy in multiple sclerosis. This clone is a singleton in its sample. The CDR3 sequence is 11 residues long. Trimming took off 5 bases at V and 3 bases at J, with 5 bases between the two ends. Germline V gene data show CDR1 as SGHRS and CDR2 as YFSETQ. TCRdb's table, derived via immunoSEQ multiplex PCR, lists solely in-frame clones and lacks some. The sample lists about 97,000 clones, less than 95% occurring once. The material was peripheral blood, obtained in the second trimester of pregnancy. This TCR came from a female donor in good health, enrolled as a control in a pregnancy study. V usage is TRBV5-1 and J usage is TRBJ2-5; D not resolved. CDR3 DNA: TGCGCCAGCAGTGAGAAAGAGACCCAGTACTTC. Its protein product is CASSEKETQYF.